The rows below give T cell receptor beta chains drawn from one sample of a study of PD-1 blockade in classical Hodgkin lymphoma. Profiling relied on immunoSEQ multiplex PCR, and the TCRdb table lists in-frame clones only, not all of them. The sample contains about 32,000 clones, 90% to 95% of which appear only once. Here the sequenced sample was CD4+ T cells from blood, taken before the fourth cycle of nivolumab. Receptor source: a human donor with classical Hodgkin lymphoma. CDR3s include the opening cysteine and the closing phenylalanine or tryptophan. D genes are given only for firm matches. Only some rows state a clone size, as once, few, many or a class for expanded clones.

J gene: TRBJ2-7
clone size: once
V gene: TRBV18
D gene: NA
CDR3 DNA: TGTGCCAGCTCACCACGGGACTACGAGCAGTACTTC
CDR3 protein: CASSPRDYEQYF

J gene: TRBJ1-1
clone size: few
V gene: TRBV6-1
D gene: NA
CDR3 DNA: TGTGCCAGCGTGCTACGGCCGAACACTGAAGCTTTCTTT
CDR3 protein: CASVLRPNTEAFF

J gene: TRBJ2-1
clone size: NA
V gene: TRBV14
D gene: NA
CDR3 DNA: TGTGCCAGCAGCCTCGGCGGGGCCTTTTACAATGAGCAGTTCTTC
CDR3 protein: CASSLGGAFYNEQFF

J gene: TRBJ1-1
clone size: NA
V gene: TRBV30
D gene: TRBD1
CDR3 DNA: TGTGCCTGGATAGGACGGGACAGAGGGGACACTGAAGCTTTCTTT
CDR3 protein: CAWIGRDRGDTEAFF

J gene: TRBJ1-4
clone size: NA
V gene: TRBV7-9
D gene: NA
CDR3 DNA: TGTGCCAGCAGTTCCAGACAGCTTAATGAAAAACTGTTTTTT
CDR3 protein: CASSSRQLNEKLFF

J gene: TRBJ2-1
clone size: NA
V gene: TRBV19
D gene: TRBD2
CDR3 DNA: TGTGCCAGTACCACCACTAGCGGGAGGTACAATGAGCAGTTCTTC
CDR3 protein: CASTTTSGRYNEQFF

J gene: TRBJ2-7
clone size: NA
V gene: TRBV27
D gene: NA
CDR3 DNA: TGTGCCAGCGGATCTCCCAAAACACGATACGAGCAGTACTTC
CDR3 protein: CASGSPKTRYEQYF

J gene: TRBJ1-1
clone size: NA
V gene: TRBV5-6
D gene: NA
CDR3 DNA: TGTGCCAGCAGCCGCCAACCTGGGGTCCCTGAAGCTTTCTTT
CDR3 protein: CASSRQPGVPEAFF

J gene: TRBJ2-5
clone size: NA
V gene: TRBV5-1
D gene: NA
CDR3 DNA: TGCGCCAGCAGCTTGGACCAAGAGACCCAGTACTTC
CDR3 protein: CASSLDQETQYF

J gene: TRBJ1-3
clone size: NA
V gene: TRBV28
D gene: NA
CDR3 DNA: TGTGCCAGCAGCCGACAGATCTCTGGAAACACCATATATTTT
CDR3 protein: CASSRQISGNTIYF

J gene: TRBJ2-5
clone size: once
V gene: TRBV4-2
D gene: NA
CDR3 DNA: TGTGCCAGCAGCCATGGTAGAGGAGCGGGAGAGACCCAGTACTTC
CDR3 protein: CASSHGRGAGETQYF

J gene: TRBJ2-2
clone size: NA
V gene: TRBV7-2
D gene: NA
CDR3 DNA: TGTGCCAGCAGCTTAACCTGGCCGACCGGGGAGCTGTTTTTT
CDR3 protein: CASSLTWPTGELFF

J gene: TRBJ1-2
clone size: NA
V gene: TRBV6-6
D gene: TRBD1
CDR3 DNA: TGTGCCAGCACCCCAGGGGGCGACAGGGCCTATGGCTACACCTTC
CDR3 protein: CASTPGGDRAYGYTF

J gene: TRBJ2-7
clone size: NA
V gene: TRBV27
D gene: NA
CDR3 DNA: TGTGCCAGCAGTTTACTGGCAGGTATTTCCTACGAGCAGTACTTC
CDR3 protein: CASSLLAGISYEQYF

J gene: TRBJ2-3
clone size: NA
V gene: TRBV5-4
D gene: NA
CDR3 DNA: TGTGCCAGTCGAGCGATAGTTAGCACAGATACGCAGTATTTT
CDR3 protein: CASRAIVSTDTQYF

J gene: TRBJ2-1
clone size: NA
V gene: TRBV7-2
D gene: TRBD2
CDR3 DNA: TGTGCCAGCAGCGCCGGACTAGCGGGAGTTCAGTTCTTC
CDR3 protein: CASSAGLAGVQFF

J gene: TRBJ1-2
clone size: few
V gene: TRBV11-2
D gene: NA
CDR3 DNA: TGTGCCAGCAGCTTACAGGGCTATGGCTACACCTTC
CDR3 protein: CASSLQGYGYTF

J gene: TRBJ2-3
clone size: NA
V gene: TRBV5-1
D gene: NA
CDR3 DNA: TGCGCCAGCAGCCTCCAGGGGGGGATCACAGATACGCAGTATTTT
CDR3 protein: CASSLQGGITDTQYF

J gene: TRBJ1-1
clone size: NA
V gene: TRBV7-9
D gene: NA
CDR3 DNA: TGTGCCAGCAGCTTACTGAGACTTATGAACACTGAAGCTTTCTTT
CDR3 protein: CASSLLRLMNTEAFF

J gene: TRBJ2-5
clone size: NA
V gene: TRBV15
D gene: TRBD2
CDR3 DNA: TGTGCCACCAGCTGGACTAGCGGGAGTCAAGAGACCCAGTACTTC
CDR3 protein: CATSWTSGSQETQYF

J gene: TRBJ2-5
clone size: NA
V gene: TRBV28
D gene: NA
CDR3 DNA: TGTGCCAGCAGTTTTCTTCAAGAGACCCAGTACTTC
CDR3 protein: CASSFLQETQYF

J gene: TRBJ1-5
clone size: NA
V gene: TRBV28
D gene: NA
CDR3 DNA: TGTGCCAGCAGTTTAGGTGGAGAGGCCAATCAGCCCCAGCATTTT
CDR3 protein: CASSLGGEANQPQHF

J gene: TRBJ1-5
clone size: NA
V gene: TRBV6-5
D gene: NA
CDR3 DNA: TGTGCCAGCAGTTTGGGCAAGGGATATCAGCCCCAGCATTTT
CDR3 protein: CASSLGKGYQPQHF

J gene: TRBJ2-3
clone size: NA
V gene: TRBV30
D gene: TRBD2
CDR3 DNA: TGTGCCTGGAGTGACCCGTTGACTAGCGGGACTGGCACAGATACGCAGTATTTT
CDR3 protein: CAWSDPLTSGTGTDTQYF

J gene: TRBJ1-1
clone size: NA
V gene: TRBV28
D gene: NA
CDR3 DNA: TGTGCCAGCAGTTTACTCCCCGGTGGAGGGGATACGCTTGCTGAAGCTTTCTTT
CDR3 protein: CASSLLPGGGDTLAEAFF

J gene: TRBJ1-4
clone size: NA
V gene: TRBV14
D gene: NA
CDR3 DNA: TGTGCCAGCAGCCCGCAATTCTGGAGTAATGAAAAACTGTTTTTT
CDR3 protein: CASSPQFWSNEKLFF

J gene: TRBJ2-5
clone size: NA
V gene: TRBV5-1
D gene: TRBD2
CDR3 DNA: TGCGCCAGCAGCTTTGCGGGGGGAGAGACCCAGTACTTC
CDR3 protein: CASSFAGGETQYF

J gene: TRBJ2-7
clone size: NA
V gene: TRBV6-1
D gene: NA
CDR3 DNA: TGTGCCAGCACAATCCAGGGGTCCTCCTACGAGCAGTACTTC
CDR3 protein: CASTIQGSSYEQYF

J gene: TRBJ1-2
clone size: NA
V gene: TRBV29-1
D gene: NA
CDR3 DNA: TGCAGCGTTGTACGTAGGCAGGGGAACTATGGCTACACCTTC
CDR3 protein: CSVVRRQGNYGYTF

J gene: TRBJ2-5
clone size: NA
V gene: TRBV19
D gene: TRBD2
CDR3 DNA: TGTGCCAGCTCTGGGGGACTAGCGATAGAAGAGACCCAGTACTTC
CDR3 protein: CASSGGLAIEETQYF

J gene: TRBJ2-7
clone size: few
V gene: TRBV6-4
D gene: TRBD2
CDR3 DNA: TGTGCCAGCAGTGACACTAGCGAGCGTTCCTACGAGCAGTACTTC
CDR3 protein: CASSDTSERSYEQYF

J gene: TRBJ1-2
clone size: NA
V gene: TRBV7-3
D gene: TRBD1
CDR3 DNA: TGTGCCAGCAGCGGCTACAGGGGGCTAGGTGGCTACACCTTC
CDR3 protein: CASSGYRGLGGYTF

J gene: TRBJ1-2
clone size: NA
V gene: TRBV6-5
D gene: TRBD1
CDR3 DNA: TGTGCCAGCAGTTACTCGACCAGGACAGGGTCATATGGCTACACCTTC
CDR3 protein: CASSYSTRTGSYGYTF

J gene: TRBJ1-1
clone size: NA
V gene: TRBV7-2
D gene: NA
CDR3 DNA: TGTGCCAGCAGCCGCGCGCAGCCGAACACTGAAGCTTTCTTT
CDR3 protein: CASSRAQPNTEAFF

J gene: TRBJ2-7
clone size: NA
V gene: TRBV7-8
D gene: TRBD2
CDR3 DNA: TGTGCCAGCAGCCCTAGCGGGAGTGGATACGAGCAGTACTTC
CDR3 protein: CASSPSGSGYEQYF

J gene: TRBJ1-1
clone size: few
V gene: TRBV29-1
D gene: NA
CDR3 DNA: TGCAGCGGGGGACACTCGAACACTGAAGCTTTCTTT
CDR3 protein: CSGGHSNTEAFF

J gene: TRBJ2-5
clone size: NA
V gene: TRBV5-4
D gene: TRBD2
CDR3 DNA: TGTGCCAGCAGCTTGGATCTAGCGGGGGAAGAGACCCAGTACTTC
CDR3 protein: CASSLDLAGEETQYF

J gene: TRBJ2-2
clone size: NA
V gene: TRBV28
D gene: NA
CDR3 DNA: TGTGCCAGCAGTTTAAGACAGGGAGGCACCGGGGAGCTGTTTTTT
CDR3 protein: CASSLRQGGTGELFF

J gene: TRBJ2-5
clone size: NA
V gene: TRBV28
D gene: TRBD1
CDR3 DNA: TGTGCCAGCAGGGGGCCAGGGGGTGCGACCCAGTACTTC
CDR3 protein: CASRGPGGATQYF

J gene: TRBJ2-7
clone size: NA
V gene: TRBV5-1
D gene: TRBD1
CDR3 DNA: TGCGCCAGCAGTTCGGGACAGAGGTCCTACGAGCAGTACTTC
CDR3 protein: CASSSGQRSYEQYF

J gene: TRBJ1-1
clone size: NA
V gene: TRBV10-1
D gene: NA
CDR3 DNA: TGCGCCAGCTCCATTGTCGGAAACACTGAAGCTTTCTTT
CDR3 protein: CASSIVGNTEAFF

J gene: TRBJ1-2
clone size: NA
V gene: TRBV4-1
D gene: NA
CDR3 DNA: TGCGCCAGCGCTTGGGACACTTGGAGCTATGGCTACACCTTC
CDR3 protein: CASAWDTWSYGYTF

J gene: TRBJ1-2
clone size: NA
V gene: TRBV19
D gene: TRBD1
CDR3 DNA: TGTGCCAGTAGTCGGACAGGGGGTCTCTACGGCTACACCTTC
CDR3 protein: CASSRTGGLYGYTF

J gene: TRBJ1-5
clone size: NA
V gene: TRBV6-1
D gene: NA
CDR3 DNA: TGTGCCAGCGGTGGGGGGGCCAATCAGCCCCAGCATTTT
CDR3 protein: CASGGGANQPQHF

J gene: TRBJ2-1
clone size: NA
V gene: TRBV9
D gene: TRBD2
CDR3 DNA: TGTGCCAGCAGCGTATCGGGAATAATAGCGGGAGAGGGGAATGAGCAGTTCTTC
CDR3 protein: CASSVSGIIAGEGNEQFF

J gene: TRBJ2-2
clone size: NA
V gene: TRBV6-1
D gene: NA
CDR3 DNA: TGTGCCAGCACGCGTAACCGGGCCACCGGGGAGCTGTTTTTT
CDR3 protein: CASTRNRATGELFF

J gene: TRBJ1-2
clone size: NA
V gene: TRBV6-1
D gene: TRBD1
CDR3 DNA: TGTGCCAGCAGACGACAGGGGGCGATCGGTGGCTACACCTTC
CDR3 protein: CASRRQGAIGGYTF

J gene: TRBJ2-2
clone size: NA
V gene: TRBV5-1
D gene: NA
CDR3 DNA: TGCGCCAGCAGCTTGGAGGGGACATTGAACACCGGGGAGCTGTTTTTT
CDR3 protein: CASSLEGTLNTGELFF

J gene: TRBJ2-2
clone size: NA
V gene: TRBV5-1
D gene: NA
CDR3 DNA: TGCGCCAGCAGCTTGGTTCCCGAGGGCACCGGGGAGCTGTTTTTT
CDR3 protein: CASSLVPEGTGELFF

J gene: TRBJ1-1
clone size: NA
V gene: TRBV9
D gene: NA
CDR3 DNA: TGTGCCAGCAGCTCTAGAGGAGGAGTAAACACTGAAGCTTTCTTT
CDR3 protein: CASSSRGGVNTEAFF

J gene: TRBJ2-7
clone size: NA
V gene: TRBV2
D gene: NA
CDR3 DNA: TGTGCCAGCAGTGGTGGAATCGGATACGAGCAGTACTTC
CDR3 protein: CASSGGIGYEQYF

J gene: TRBJ1-2
clone size: NA
V gene: TRBV7-9
D gene: TRBD1
CDR3 DNA: TGTGCCAGCAGCTTATTGATCGGACAGGGCGGCGGCTACACCTTC
CDR3 protein: CASSLLIGQGGGYTF